The 8 T cell receptor beta chains below were found in one sample sequenced in a study of T-cell memory formation after mild COVID-19. TCRdb fed the 5' RACE reads into MiXCR, producing one record per CDR3 protein. The profile covers more than 450,000 distinct CDR3 sequences, with 15% to 20% appearing a single time and 12% taken by the ten largest. Sequencing input: PBMCs or a T cell subset sorted from them (not recorded which). The receptors were sampled from an adult woman who had mild COVID-19 (a few samples of this study predate the infection). Cell type and time point are not known.

The chain links TRBV6-5 to TRBJ1-2, with TRBD1 matching over 7 bases. The CDR3 consists of 16 residues. V lost 0 bases, J lost 2 bases, and 6 bases stayed unmatched. CDR1 and CDR2 (germline): MNHEY, SVGAGI. CDR3 sequence (DNA): TGTGCCAGCAGTTACTCCTACAGGGGTTCCAACTATGGCTACACCTTC. Translation gives CASSYSYRGSNYGYTF.

This chain connects TRBV7-9 to TRBJ2-1; 8 bases align to TRBD1. Germline V gene sequence: CDR1 SEHNR, CDR2 FQNEAQ (reference sequence). CDR3 length: 14 amino acids. With 8 bases clipped from V and 6 bases from J, the junction kept 9 bases outside the gene matches. For the CDR3, the DNA is TGTGCCAGCGGAAGGACAGGGACCGTCAATGAGCAGTTCTTC. Amino acids: CASGRTGTVNEQFF.

The chain has TRBV10-3 and TRBJ2-7, with 8 positions matching TRBD2. V was clipped by 6 bases and J by 4 bases; unmatched bases: 8. CDR1 and CDR2 from the germline V gene are ENHRY and SYGVKD. This CDR3 has 14 residues. The CDR3 loop is CAISESGSGYEQYF. The CDR3, as DNA: TGTGCCATCAGCGAAAGCGGGAGCGGTTACGAGCAGTACTTC.

This clonotype was counted between two and nine times. V usage is TRBV10-3 and J usage is TRBJ1-1; the match to TRBD1 covers 9 bases. Germline assignment: CDR1 ENHRY and CDR2 SYGVKD. This CDR3 region has 14 residues. The V segment lost 8 bases and the J segment 1 base; nucleotides outside the gene matches: 5. The CDR3 here is CAIGRTGENTEAFF. As DNA, the CDR3 is TGTGCCATCGGGCGGACAGGGGAGAACACTGAAGCTTTCTTT.

This chain uses TRBV27 with TRBJ2-2; D not resolved. From germline, CDR1 is MNHEY and CDR2 SMNVEV (reference sequence). The CDR3 runs 13 residues. V dropped 5 bases and J dropped 3 bases, with 7 bases sitting between them. This CDR3 is CASSTHDTGELFF. CDR3 nucleotide sequence: TGTGCCAGCAGTACCCATGACACCGGGGAGCTGTTTTTT.

The rearrangement joins TRBV4-1 to TRBJ1-1; 8 bases match TRBD1. The CDR3 runs 15 residues. Germline V gives CDR1 MGHRA, CDR2 YSYEKL. J lost 5 bases, V lost 1 base, and 6 bases had no gene match. CDR3 sequence (DNA): TGCGCCAGCAGCCAAGTGGCAGGGGGCAGGACTGAAGCTTTCTTT. Its protein product is CASSQVAGGRTEAFF.

This clonotype turned up a few times. The chain joins TRBV11-2 to TRBJ2-7; 10 bases align to TRBD1. Per the germline V gene, CDR1 is SGHAT and CDR2 is FQNNGV. Germline trimming cut 5 bases from V and 4 bases from J; bases unmatched to any gene: 8. This CDR3 is built from 15 residues. The CDR3 sequence is CASSPLTGGEYEQYF. CDR3 coding DNA: TGTGCCAGCAGCCCTCTGACAGGGGGCGAGTACGAGCAGTACTTC.

This clonotype has ten or more counts. The chain uses TRBV29-1 and TRBJ2-1; D might be TRBD2 (5 bases). The CDR3 runs to 11 residues. CDR1 is SQVTM and CDR2 is ANQGSEA in the germline V gene. Trimming removed 7 bases at V and 12 bases at J, with 16 bases between. This CDR3 reads CSAGSNDAQFF. Written as DNA, the CDR3 is TGCAGCGCTGGGAGTAATGATGCGCAGTTCTTC.